These 6 T cell receptor beta chains originate from one sample sequenced in a study of CD8 T cells in ankylosing spondylitis. TCRdb reanalysed the 5' RACE reads using MiXCR and keeps one entry per CDR3 protein. The table includes just under 550,000 distinct CDR3 sequences, roughly 12% detected once. Which antigens these TCRs recognize remains unknown. General study findings and limits: A TCR beta motif of several highly homologous variants appeared characteristic of ankylosing spondylitis blood.

Material: blood, either unsorted or a sorted T cell fraction (not recorded which). These receptors were obtained from a male donor with ankylosing spondylitis.

This clonotype was counted only a few times. This chain joins TRBV4-2 and TRBJ1-1; 7 nucleotides match TRBD1. CDR3 length: 13 residues. J gave up 7 bases and V 5 bases, and 7 bases lay outside the gene matches. CDR1 and CDR2 from the germline V gene are LGHNA and YNFKEQ. CDR3 loop: CASSFWDSLEAFF. The CDR3 region has the DNA TGTGCCAGCAGCTTCTGGGACAGCCTTGAAGCTTTCTTT.

This chain joins TRBV7-2 and TRBJ2-1; 9 nucleotides match TRBD2. The germline V gene encodes CDR1 SGHTA and CDR2 FQGNSA. Germline trimming cut 0 bases from V and 2 bases from J; bases unmatched to any gene: 5. CDR3 length: 17 amino acids. The CDR3 spells CASSLAATSGPYNEQFF. The CDR3 DNA reads as TGTGCCAGCAGCTTAGCCGCGACTAGCGGACCCTACAATGAGCAGTTCTTC.

There are a few counts of this clonotype. The chain has TRBV11-2 and TRBJ2-1; D is unclear. Trimming stripped 2 bases from V and 3 bases from J, with 14 bases between. The germline CDR1 and CDR2 sequences are SGHAT and FQNNGV. This CDR3 has 16 amino acids. The CDR3 DNA is TGTGCCAGCAGCTTATCTACCCCTATCAGCTACAATGAGCAGTTCTTC. Its translation is CASSLSTPISYNEQFF.

The rearrangement links TRBV7-9 to TRBJ1-4; no definite D call. V lost 3 bases and J lost 7, with 6 bases in between. The CDR3 length is 12 residues. Per the germline V gene, CDR1 is SEHNR and CDR2 is FQNEAQ (reference sequence). The CDR3 nucleotides are TGTGCCAGCAGCTTGGACGTTGAAAAACTGTTTTTT. As protein: CASSLDVEKLFF.

The genes are TRBV5-6 and TRBJ2-5; D unclear. V lost 1 base to trimming and J lost 5 bases, with 15 bases between them. The CDR3 extends over 15 amino acids. CDR1 and CDR2 (germline): SGHDT, YYEEEE. Written as DNA, the CDR3 is TGTGCCAGCAGCTTGCTCGGAGTAGCTCGGGAGACCCAGTACTTC. This translates into CASSLLGVARETQYF.

This clonotype was detected many times. This sequence joins TRBV5-6 and TRBJ2-1; 9 bases agree with TRBD1. The CDR3 is made up of 17 amino acids. With 2 bases clipped from V and 4 bases from J, the junction kept 10 bases outside the gene matches. Looked up from germline, CDR1 is SGHDT and CDR2 is YYEEEE. The CDR3: CASSLTGGSNSYNEQFF. The DNA of the CDR3 is TGTGCCAGCAGCTTAACAGGGGGCTCGAACTCTTACAATGAGCAGTTCTTC.